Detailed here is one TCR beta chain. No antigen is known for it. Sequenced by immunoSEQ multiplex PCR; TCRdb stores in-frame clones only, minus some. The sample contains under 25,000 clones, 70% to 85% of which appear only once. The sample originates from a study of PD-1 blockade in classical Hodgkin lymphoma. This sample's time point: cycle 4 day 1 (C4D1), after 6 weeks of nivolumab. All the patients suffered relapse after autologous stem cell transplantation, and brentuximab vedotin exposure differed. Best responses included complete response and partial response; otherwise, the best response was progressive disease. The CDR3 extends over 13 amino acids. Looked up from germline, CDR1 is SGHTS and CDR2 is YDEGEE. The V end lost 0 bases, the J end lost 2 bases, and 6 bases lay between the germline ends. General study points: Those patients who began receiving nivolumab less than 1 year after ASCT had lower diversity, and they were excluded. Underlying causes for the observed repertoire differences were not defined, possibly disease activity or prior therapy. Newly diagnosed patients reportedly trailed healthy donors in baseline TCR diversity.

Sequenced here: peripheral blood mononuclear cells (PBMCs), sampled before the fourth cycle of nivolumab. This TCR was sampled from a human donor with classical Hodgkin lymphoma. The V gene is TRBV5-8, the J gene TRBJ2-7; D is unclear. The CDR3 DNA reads TGTGCCAGCAGCTTGGAGGTTCCCTACGAGCAGTACTTC. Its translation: CASSLEVPYEQYF.